This T cell receptor (beta chain) stems from a study of blood T cell repertoires in COVID-19. As for the study in general: PBMCs, B-cell-depleted T cells, or T cells were the source of the cDNA or gDNA that made up the material.

How the authors handled the data: Reference gene primer amplification gave nucleated cell count estimates. The repertoire was sequenced with immunoSEQ multiplex PCR; TCRdb's copy has only in-frame clones and lacks some. The DNA gave D and trimming, while V, J and clone size come from that table. The profile covers about 200,000 clones, with 87% appearing a single time and 5.5% to 7.5% taken by the ten largest. In its sample, this clone was seen a few times. V gave up 0 bases and J gave up 9 bases, with 13 bases separating them. The CDR3 runs 15 residues. In germline, CDR1 is SGDLS, CDR2 YYNGEE. The V and J genes are TRBV9 and TRBJ1-6; D not certain. The TCR comes from a man aged 60 to 75 who had recovered from COVID-19. The sample taken for sequencing was peripheral blood. The CDR3 region is CASSVAIQSGSPLHF. The DNA of the CDR3 is TGTGCCAGCAGCGTAGCAATTCAGTCGGGTTCACCCCTCCACTTT.